Many counts were recorded for the clone carrying this TCR beta chain. The data derive from a study of blood T cell repertoires in COVID-19. Across the study: The study drew acute and convalescent COVID-19 samples from the United States, Italy and Spain. T cells, B-cell-depleted T cells, or PBMCs provided the cDNA or gDNA that served as material.

Sequencing used immunoSEQ multiplex PCR; TCRdb keeps in-frame clones, though not all of them. The table includes about 70,000 clones, approximately 80% detected once. Germline assignment: CDR1 MGHDK and CDR2 SYGVNS. V was clipped by 3 bases and J by 0 bases; unmatched bases: 3. The CDR3 has 15 residues. The chain has TRBV25-1 and TRBJ1-2; the match to TRBD1 covers 8 bases. Sequenced material: peripheral blood. This TCR came from a human donor in a cohort sampled during active COVID-19. CDR3 protein: CASSEWTGTNYGYTF. For the CDR3, the DNA is TGTGCCAGCAGTGAGTGGACAGGGACTAACTATGGCTACACCTTC.